Below are 24 T cell receptor beta chains sequenced from a single sample in a study of CD8+ T cells in alopecia areata. Extracted RNA was reverse transcribed into cDNA, the sequencing template. TCRdb's copy holds only in-frame clones and misses some; the assay was immunoSEQ multiplex PCR. The data contain around 170,000 clones, roughly half of them seen just once; the ten biggest clones take up 10%. Described treatment: oral pan-JAK inhibitor, 5-10 mg twice daily. This material consisted of CD8+ T cells sorted from blood, taken around week 54, from a patient treated with tofacitinib. The receptors here all came from a human donor with alopecia areata.

This clone was observed a few times. This chain connects TRBV2 to TRBJ1-2, with 7 bases matching TRBD1. The junction had 11 bases not matched to a gene; V was cut back by 8 bases and J by 2 bases. Germline assignment: CDR1 SNHLY and CDR2 FYNNEI. The CDR3 length is 15 residues. CDR3 amino acids: CASAEPGQTNYGYTF. DNA for the CDR3: TGTGCCAGCGCAGAACCGGGACAGACAAACTATGGCTACACCTTC.

The chain recombines TRBV5-1 with TRBJ2-2, with TRBD1 matching over 11 bases. Trimming took 2 bases from V and 3 from J; bases not matched to a gene: 3. The CDR3 consists of 16 residues. Per the germline V gene, CDR1 is SGHRS and CDR2 is YFSETQ. The CDR3 protein is CASSFWDRGYTGELFF. CDR3 DNA: TGCGCCAGCAGCTTCTGGGACAGGGGGTACACCGGGGAGCTGTTTTTT.

The J gene is TRBJ1-2, the V gene TRBV6-5; 9 bases line up with TRBD1. V was pared by 0 bases and J by 6 bases, with 5 bases of the junction left unmatched. Germline V gene sequence: CDR1 MNHEY, CDR2 SVGAGI. The CDR3 runs to 15 residues. The CDR3 region has the DNA TGTGCCAGCAGTTACTCGGCCGGACAGGGGAATGGCTACACCTTC. It yields the protein CASSYSAGQGNGYTF.

In its sample, this clone was seen a few times. The chain is built from TRBV2 and TRBJ2-1; unclear D gene. The V end lost 7 bases, the J end lost 3 bases, and 13 bases lay between the germline ends. The CDR3 is made up of 14 amino acids. Germline CDR1 is SNHLY and CDR2 is FYNNEI. The CDR3 is CASTPEKGYNEQFF. In DNA, the CDR3 is TGTGCCAGCACCCCCGAAAAAGGCTACAATGAGCAGTTCTTC.

This clone showed up just a few times. The chain links TRBV30 to TRBJ2-1; D unresolved. Trimming removed 2 bases from V and 7 bases from J, with 9 bases in between. The germline V gene has CDR1 GTSNPN and CDR2 SVGIG (reference sequence). This CDR3 is built from 12 residues. CDR3 nucleotide sequence: TGTGCCTGGAGTCCCCCTGGGAATGAGCAGTTCTTC. Translating it yields CAWSPPGNEQFF.

The V and J genes are TRBV6-5 and TRBJ1-2; D is possibly TRBD1 (5 bases). The CDR3 is made up of 15 amino acids. CDR1 is MNHEY and CDR2 is SVGAGI in the germline V gene. The V and J ends lost 0 bases and 3 bases respectively, with 11 bases between them. CDR3 region: CASSYSARGYYGYTF. The CDR3 coding sequence is TGTGCCAGCAGTTACTCGGCCCGGGGGTACTATGGCTACACCTTC.

The chain couples TRBV18 to TRBJ2-5; 10 nucleotides match TRBD1. Trimming removed 7 bases from V and 7 bases from J; junction bases left unmatched: 9. There are 14 residues in the CDR3. Germline assignment: CDR1 KGHSH and CDR2 LQKENI. The CDR3: CASWSGTGAGTQYF. CDR3 in DNA: TGTGCCAGCTGGTCCGGGACAGGGGCAGGGACCCAGTACTTC.

V gene TRBV7-2 combines with J gene TRBJ1-5; D is unclear. Germline assignment: CDR1 SGHTA and CDR2 FQGNSA. The CDR3 consists of 15 residues. V dropped 4 bases and J dropped 4 bases, with 14 bases sitting between them. The CDR3 nucleotides are TGTGCCAGCAGCTATAGAGGAGGGTGGAATCAGCCCCAGCATTTT. Amino acids: CASSYRGGWNQPQHF.

CDR3 nucleotides: TGTGCCAGCAGTTACTCACCCACTTACAATGAGCAGTTCTTC. Encoded protein: CASSYSPTYNEQFF. The gene calls are TRBV6-5 and TRBJ2-1; no clear D gene. V was cut by 0 bases and J by 4 bases, with 7 bases left in between. Germline lookup yields CDR1 MNHEY and CDR2 SVGAGI. CDR3 length equals 14 residues.

The gene calls are TRBV7-3 and TRBJ1-2, with 7 bases that match TRBD1. The CDR3 has 13 amino acids. V gave up 5 bases and J gave up 8 bases; unmatched junction bases: 8. Germline assignment: CDR1 SGHTA and CDR2 FQGTGA. DNA for the CDR3: TGTGCCAGCAGCGAGACAGGGACGGACGGCTACACCTTC. This translates into CASSETGTDGYTF.

This clone appeared once. The rearrangement links TRBV13 to TRBJ2-5, with D possibly TRBD2 on 5 matching bases. CDR3 length: 16 amino acids. V lost 2 bases, J lost 4 bases, and 17 bases lay in between. The germline V gene has CDR1 PRHDT and CDR2 FYEKMQ (reference sequence). CDR3 sequence reads: CASSLSGLGGRETQYF. The CDR3 DNA follows: TGTGCCAGCAGCTTATCGGGTCTAGGAGGCCGAGAGACCCAGTACTTC.

The chain joins TRBV27 to TRBJ1-2, with D hard to call. CDR1 MNHEY and CDR2 SMNVEV come from the germline V gene (reference sequence). V lost 3 bases to trimming and J lost 8 bases, with 10 bases between them. The CDR3 totals 12 residues. This CDR3 reads CASSFSGRGYTF. DNA of the CDR3: TGTGCCAGCAGTTTCTCAGGCCGCGGCTACACCTTC.

V gene TRBV6-5 combines with J gene TRBJ1-1; TRBD1 might be the D (6 bases). Trimming pared 0 bases from V and 1 base from J, leaving 12 bases between. CDR3 length: 16 amino acids. Germline V gene sequence: CDR1 MNHEY, CDR2 SVGAGI. Written as DNA, the CDR3 is TGTGCCAGCAGTTACTCGTCCCCACAGGGGAACACTGAAGCTTTCTTT. Its translation: CASSYSSPQGNTEAFF.

This clone was found a few times. This rearrangement joins TRBV7-9 to TRBJ2-1; D not certain. This CDR3 spans 12 amino acids. The ends were cut back, 1 base at V and 8 bases at J, with 6 bases in the middle. Germline CDR1 is SEHNR and CDR2 is FQNEAQ (reference sequence). The chain's CDR3 is CASSLEGYEQFF. The CDR3 region has the DNA TGTGCCAGCAGCTTAGAGGGTTATGAGCAGTTCTTC. Full variable domain (rest looked up from reference TRBV7-9 and TRBJ2-1): DTGVSQNPRHKITKRGQNVTFRCDPISEHNRLYWYRQTLGQGPEFLTYFQNEAQLEKSRLLSDRFSAERPKGSFSTLEIQRTEQGDSAMYLCASSLEGYEQFFGPGTRLTVL.

The chain couples TRBV7-8 to TRBJ2-5; D unclear. The V end lost 1 base, the J end lost 7 bases, and 13 bases lay between the germline ends. The CDR3 is 14 residues long. Germline-derived CDR1 and CDR2 are SGHVS and FQNEAQ. CDR3 nucleotide sequence: TGTGCCAGCAGCTTAGGGATCGCTATGGGGACCCAGTACTTC. Its protein product is CASSLGIAMGTQYF.

V gene TRBV5-1 combines with J gene TRBJ2-3; 8 nucleotides align to TRBD1. The junction had 5 bases not matched to a gene; V was cut back by 0 bases and J by 2 bases. Germline V gene sequence: CDR1 SGHRS, CDR2 YFSETQ. The CDR3 totals 16 residues. The CDR3 DNA sequence: TGCGCCAGCAGCTTGGCAGGGACAGGCCTCACAGATACGCAGTATTTT. Translation gives CASSLAGTGLTDTQYF.

This clone has only one observation. The chain uses TRBV9 and TRBJ1-2, with TRBD1 as a possible D gene (5 bases). The germline gives CDR1 SGDLS, CDR2 YYNGEE. This CDR3 spans 13 amino acids. V lost 1 base, J lost 8 bases, and 12 bases lay in between. The CDR3: CASSVSGAVGYTF. The CDR3 DNA sequence: TGTGCCAGCAGCGTAAGCGGGGCCGTGGGCTACACCTTC.

This chain uses TRBV4-1 with TRBJ1-1; D not certain. The CDR3 sequence is 15 residues long. Trimming stripped 4 bases from V and 1 base from J, with 13 bases between. Germline CDR1 MGHRA, CDR2 YSYEKL. The CDR3 DNA follows: TGCGCCAGCAGCCCCCGAGGAACGTCGAACACTGAAGCTTTCTTT. It specifies CASSPRGTSNTEAFF.

The chain uses TRBV29-1 and TRBJ2-1, with a possible D match to TRBD2 (6 bases). CDR1 and CDR2 (germline): SQVTM, ANQGSEA. The CDR3 covers 14 residues. The germline V and J ends were trimmed by 5 bases and 7 bases, with 18 bases remaining between them. The CDR3 sequence: CSVSGGATFNEQFF. CDR3 nucleotides: TGCAGCGTTTCTGGCGGGGCGACATTTAATGAGCAGTTCTTC.

As concerns this clone: Relative to the germline gene, one junction end is altered; a read error may explain this. The chain recombines TRBV5-7 with TRBJ1-1; D remains ambiguous. TRBV5-7 is an ORF, with its function uncertain. The CDR3 sequence is 15 residues long. CDR3 region: CASSLGLPMKTEAFF. CDR3 DNA: TGTGCCAGCAGCTTGGGACTGCCTATGAAAACTGAAGCTTTCTTT.

This clone was detected a few times. The J gene is TRBJ1-1, the V gene TRBV30; D might be TRBD1 (6 bases). Germline-derived CDR1 and CDR2 are GTSNPN and SVGIG (reference sequence). V was cut by 5 bases and J by 6 bases, with 19 bases left in between. The CDR3 sequence is 14 residues long. CDR3 amino acids: CAWSTGSGGPEAFF. The CDR3, as DNA: TGTGCCTGGTCGACAGGCTCGGGTGGACCTGAAGCTTTCTTT.

This rearrangement joins TRBV30 to TRBJ1-1; D is possibly TRBD1 (5 bases). The V gene's germline CDR1 is GTSNPN and CDR2 SVGIG (reference sequence). This CDR3 is 13 amino acids long. Trimming removed 2 bases from V and 2 bases from J, with 9 bases in between. This CDR3 reads CAWSYDRNTEAFF. DNA for the CDR3: TGTGCCTGGAGTTATGACAGAAACACTGAAGCTTTCTTT. Filled out from reference TRBV30 and TRBJ1-1, the complete variable domain reads SQTIHQWPATLVQPVGSPLSLECTVEGTSNPNLYWYRQAAGRGLQLLFYSVGIGQISSEVPQNLSASRPQDRQFILSSKKLLLSDSGFYLCAWSYDRNTEAFFGQGTRLTVV.

In its sample, this clone was seen a few times. The V gene is TRBV6-1, the J gene TRBJ1-5; no firm D call. This CDR3 region has 15 residues. V lost 6 bases and J 5 bases, leaving 17 bases between the germline ends. Per the germline V gene, CDR1 is MNHNS and CDR2 is SASEGT. In DNA, the CDR3 is TGTGCCAGCAGAGGGTCGGCCGAGGGAGATCAGCCCCAGCATTTT. Amino acids: CASRGSAEGDQPQHF.

This clone was recorded a few times. The chain combines TRBV13 with TRBJ2-5; D unresolved. The V end was cut by 5 bases, the J end by 1 base, with 8 bases between. This CDR3 has 13 amino acids. Germline CDR1 reads PRHDT; CDR2 reads FYEKMQ (reference sequence). CDR3 in DNA: TGTGCCAGCAGCCCGGAGCTCCAAGAGACCCAGTACTTC. Translating gives CASSPELQETQYF.